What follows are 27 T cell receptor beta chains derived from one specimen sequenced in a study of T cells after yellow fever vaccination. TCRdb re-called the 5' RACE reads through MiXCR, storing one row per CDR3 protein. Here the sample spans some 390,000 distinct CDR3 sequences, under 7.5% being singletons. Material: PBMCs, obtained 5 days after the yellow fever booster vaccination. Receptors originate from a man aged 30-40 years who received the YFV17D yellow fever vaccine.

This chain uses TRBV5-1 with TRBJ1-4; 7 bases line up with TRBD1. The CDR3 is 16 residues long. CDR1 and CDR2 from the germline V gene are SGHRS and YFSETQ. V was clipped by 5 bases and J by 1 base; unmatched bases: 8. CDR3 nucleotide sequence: TGCGCCAGCAGTCTGGCCAGGGGGTTAACTAATGAAAAACTGTTTTTT. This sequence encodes CASSLARGLTNEKLFF.

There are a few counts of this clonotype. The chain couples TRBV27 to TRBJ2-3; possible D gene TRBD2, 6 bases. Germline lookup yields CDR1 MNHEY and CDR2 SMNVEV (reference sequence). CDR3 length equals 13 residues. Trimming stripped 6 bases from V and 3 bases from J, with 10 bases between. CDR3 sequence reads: CASREGRTDTQYF. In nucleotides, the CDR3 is TGTGCCAGCAGGGAGGGGCGAACAGATACGCAGTATTTT.

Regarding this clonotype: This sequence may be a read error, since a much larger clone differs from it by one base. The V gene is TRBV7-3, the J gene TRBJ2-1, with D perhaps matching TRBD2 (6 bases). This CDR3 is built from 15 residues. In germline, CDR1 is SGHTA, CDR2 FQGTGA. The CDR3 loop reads CASGFGDSRGNEQFF. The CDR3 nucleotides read TGTGCCAGCGGCTTTGGGGACTCCCGGGGCAATGAGCAGTTCTTC.

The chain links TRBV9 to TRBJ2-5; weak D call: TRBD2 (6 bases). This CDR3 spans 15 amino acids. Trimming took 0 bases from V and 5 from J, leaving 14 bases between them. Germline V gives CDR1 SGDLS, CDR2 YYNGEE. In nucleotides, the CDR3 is TGTGCCAGCAGCGTAGACCCCCAGCGGGTTGAGACCCAGTACTTC. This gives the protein CASSVDPQRVETQYF.

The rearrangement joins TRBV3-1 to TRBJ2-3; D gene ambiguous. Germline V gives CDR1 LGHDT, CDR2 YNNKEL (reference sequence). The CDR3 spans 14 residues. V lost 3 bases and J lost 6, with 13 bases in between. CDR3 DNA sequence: TGTGCCAGCAGCCAGCTAATAGTAAGCGATACGCAGTATTTT. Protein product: CASSQLIVSDTQYF.

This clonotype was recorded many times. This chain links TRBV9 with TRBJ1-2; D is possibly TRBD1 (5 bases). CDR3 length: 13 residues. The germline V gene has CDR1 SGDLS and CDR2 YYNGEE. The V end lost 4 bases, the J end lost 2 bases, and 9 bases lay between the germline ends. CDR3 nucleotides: TGTGCCAGCAGCCCAACAGGCAACTATGGCTACACCTTC. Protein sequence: CASSPTGNYGYTF.

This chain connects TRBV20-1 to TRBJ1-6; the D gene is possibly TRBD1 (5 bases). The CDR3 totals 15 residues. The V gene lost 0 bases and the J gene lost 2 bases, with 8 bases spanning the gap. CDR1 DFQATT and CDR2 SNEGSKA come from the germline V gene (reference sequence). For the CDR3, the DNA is TGCAGTGCTAGAGATCCGGGGGCCTATAATTCACCCCTCCACTTT. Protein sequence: CSARDPGAYNSPLHF.

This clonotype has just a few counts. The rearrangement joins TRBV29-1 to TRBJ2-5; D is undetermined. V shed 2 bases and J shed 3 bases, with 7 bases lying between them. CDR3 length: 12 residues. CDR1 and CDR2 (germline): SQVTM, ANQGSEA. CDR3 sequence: CSVENTEETQYF. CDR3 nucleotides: TGCAGCGTTGAAAATACTGAAGAGACCCAGTACTTC.

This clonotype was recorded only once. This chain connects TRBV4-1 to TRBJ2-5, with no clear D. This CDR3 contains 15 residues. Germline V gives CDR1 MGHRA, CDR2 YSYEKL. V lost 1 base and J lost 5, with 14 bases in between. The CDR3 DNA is TGCGCCAGCAGCCAAGGGGTTCGGGTTGAGGAGACCCAGTACTTC. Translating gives CASSQGVRVEETQYF.

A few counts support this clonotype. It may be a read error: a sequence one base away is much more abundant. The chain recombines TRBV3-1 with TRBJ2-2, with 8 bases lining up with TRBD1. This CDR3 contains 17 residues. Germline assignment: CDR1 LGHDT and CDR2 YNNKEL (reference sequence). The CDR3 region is CATSQESDRVNTGELFF. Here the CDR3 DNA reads TGTGCCACCAGCCAAGAGTCGGACAGGGTGAACACCGGGGAGCTGTTTTTT.

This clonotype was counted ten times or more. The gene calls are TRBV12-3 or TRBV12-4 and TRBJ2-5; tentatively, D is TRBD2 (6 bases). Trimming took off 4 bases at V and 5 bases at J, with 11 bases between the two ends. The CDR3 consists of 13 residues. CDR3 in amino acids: CASSSPRGETQYF. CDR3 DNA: TGTGCCAGCAGTTCCCCCCGGGGGGAGACCCAGTACTTC.

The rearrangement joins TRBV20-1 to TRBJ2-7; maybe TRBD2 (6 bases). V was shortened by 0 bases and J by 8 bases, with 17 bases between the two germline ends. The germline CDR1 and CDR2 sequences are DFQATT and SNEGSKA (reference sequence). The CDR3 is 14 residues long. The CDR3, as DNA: TGCAGTGCTAGAGAAGGAGGGCAGTCTATAAAGCAGTACTTC. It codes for CSAREGGQSIKQYF.

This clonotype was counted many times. As DNA, the CDR3 is TGTGCCAGCAGCTACCTATTAACGGGCGAGCAGTACTTC. Protein: CASSYLLTGEQYF. The rearrangement uses TRBV7-9 and TRBJ2-7, with D unresolved. Germline-derived CDR1 and CDR2 are SEHNR and FQNEAQ (reference sequence). The germline V and J ends were trimmed by 4 bases and 6 bases, with 13 bases remaining between them. The CDR3 runs 13 residues. The whole variable domain, filled in from reference TRBV7-9 and TRBJ2-7, reads DTGVSQNPRHKITKRGQNVTFRCDPISEHNRLYWYRQTLGQGPEFLTYFQNEAQLEKSRLLSDRFSAERPKGSFSTLEIQRTEQGDSAMYLCASSYLLTGEQYFGPGTRLTVT.

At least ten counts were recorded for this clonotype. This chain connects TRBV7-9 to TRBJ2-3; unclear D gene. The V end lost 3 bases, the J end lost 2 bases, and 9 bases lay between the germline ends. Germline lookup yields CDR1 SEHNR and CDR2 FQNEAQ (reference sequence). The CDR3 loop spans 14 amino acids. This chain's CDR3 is CASSFGVPTDTQYF. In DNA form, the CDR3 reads TGTGCCAGCAGCTTCGGCGTCCCCACAGATACGCAGTATTTT.

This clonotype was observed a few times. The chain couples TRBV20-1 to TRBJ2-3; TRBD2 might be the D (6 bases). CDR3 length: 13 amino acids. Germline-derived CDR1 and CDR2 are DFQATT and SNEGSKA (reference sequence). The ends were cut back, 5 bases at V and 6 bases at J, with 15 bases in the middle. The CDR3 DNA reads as TGCAGTGCTTCTGAGACGGGGAGGGATACGCAGTATTTT. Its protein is CSASETGRDTQYF.

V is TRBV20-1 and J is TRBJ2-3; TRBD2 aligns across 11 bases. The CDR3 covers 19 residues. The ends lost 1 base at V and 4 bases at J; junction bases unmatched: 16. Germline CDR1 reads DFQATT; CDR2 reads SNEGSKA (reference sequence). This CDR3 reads CSARAHPKPTSGTSDTQYF. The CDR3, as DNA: TGCAGTGCTAGAGCCCACCCCAAGCCGACTAGCGGGACATCAGATACGCAGTATTTT.

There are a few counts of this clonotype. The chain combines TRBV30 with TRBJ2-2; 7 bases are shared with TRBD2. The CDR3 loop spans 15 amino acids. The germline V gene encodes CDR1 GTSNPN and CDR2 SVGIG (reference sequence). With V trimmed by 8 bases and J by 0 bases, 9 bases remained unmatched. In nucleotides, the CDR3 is TGTGCCGGGGGAGGGCAGCCAGCGAACACCGGGGAGCTGTTTTTT. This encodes CAGGGQPANTGELFF.

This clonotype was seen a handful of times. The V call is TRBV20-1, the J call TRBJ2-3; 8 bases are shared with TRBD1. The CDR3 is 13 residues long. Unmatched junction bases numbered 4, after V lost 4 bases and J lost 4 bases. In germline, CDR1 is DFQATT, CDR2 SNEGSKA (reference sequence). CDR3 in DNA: TGCAGTGCTACGGACAGGGCTGCAGATACGCAGTATTTT. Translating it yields CSATDRAADTQYF.

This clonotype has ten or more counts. CDR3 sequence (DNA): TGCGCCAGCAGCCAGACGACTAGCGGGAGGGTGGAAGAGACCCAGTACTTC. It codes for CASSQTTSGRVEETQYF. This rearrangement joins TRBV4-3 to TRBJ2-5, with 14 bases that match TRBD2. CDR1 is LGHNA, CDR2 YSLEER, per germline. V was clipped by 3 bases and J by 3 bases; unmatched bases: 6. CDR3 length: 17 amino acids.

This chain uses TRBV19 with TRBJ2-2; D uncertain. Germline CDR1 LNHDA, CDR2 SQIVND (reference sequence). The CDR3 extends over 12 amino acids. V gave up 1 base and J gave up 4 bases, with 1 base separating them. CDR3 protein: CASSIATGELFF. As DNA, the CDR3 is TGTGCCAGTAGTATAGCCACCGGGGAGCTGTTTTTT.

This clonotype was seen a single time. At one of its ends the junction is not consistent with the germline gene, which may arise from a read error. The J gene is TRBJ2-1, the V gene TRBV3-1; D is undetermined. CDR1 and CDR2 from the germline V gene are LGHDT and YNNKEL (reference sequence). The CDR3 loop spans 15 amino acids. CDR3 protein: CASRPSPSAGNERFF. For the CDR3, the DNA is TGTGCCAGCAGGCCGAGTCCCTCCGCCGGAAATGAGCGGTTCTTC.

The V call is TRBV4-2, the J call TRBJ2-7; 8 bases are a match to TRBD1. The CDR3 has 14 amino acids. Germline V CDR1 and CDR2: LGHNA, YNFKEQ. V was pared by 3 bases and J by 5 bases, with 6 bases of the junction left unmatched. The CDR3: CASSHPDREDEQYF. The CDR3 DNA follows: TGTGCCAGCAGCCACCCGGACAGGGAAGACGAGCAGTACTTC.

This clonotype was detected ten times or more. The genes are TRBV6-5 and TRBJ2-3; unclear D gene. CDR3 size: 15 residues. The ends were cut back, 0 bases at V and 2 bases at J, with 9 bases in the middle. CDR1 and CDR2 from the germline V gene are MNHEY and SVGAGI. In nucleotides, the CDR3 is TGTGCCAGCAGTTACTCAGGGTTGTACACAGATACGCAGTATTTT. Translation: CASSYSGLYTDTQYF.

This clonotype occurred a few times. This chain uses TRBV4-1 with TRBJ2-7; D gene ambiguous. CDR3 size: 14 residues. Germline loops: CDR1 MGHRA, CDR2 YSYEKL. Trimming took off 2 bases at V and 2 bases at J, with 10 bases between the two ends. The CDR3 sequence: CASSQFYKPYEQYF. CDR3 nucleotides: TGCGCCAGCAGCCAATTTTACAAACCCTACGAGCAGTACTTC.

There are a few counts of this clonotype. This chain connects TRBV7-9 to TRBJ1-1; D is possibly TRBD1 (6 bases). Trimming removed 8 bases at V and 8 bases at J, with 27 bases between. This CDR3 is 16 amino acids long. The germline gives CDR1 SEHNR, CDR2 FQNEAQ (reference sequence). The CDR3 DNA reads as TGTGCCAGCTCCGGCAGACAGGTTCGGACTCGAAGAGAAGCTTTCTTT. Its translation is CASSGRQVRTRREAFF.

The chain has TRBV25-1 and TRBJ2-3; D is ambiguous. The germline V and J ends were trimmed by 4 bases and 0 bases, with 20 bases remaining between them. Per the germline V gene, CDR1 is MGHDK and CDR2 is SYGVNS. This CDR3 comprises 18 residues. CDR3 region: CASSGLSATLSSTDTQYF. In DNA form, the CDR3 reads TGTGCCAGCAGTGGCCTTTCTGCGACCCTAAGCAGCACAGATACGCAGTATTTT.

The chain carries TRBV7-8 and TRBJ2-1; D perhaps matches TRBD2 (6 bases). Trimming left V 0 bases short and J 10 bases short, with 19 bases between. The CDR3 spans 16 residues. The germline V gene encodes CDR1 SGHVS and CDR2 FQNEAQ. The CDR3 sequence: CASSLAPGLRREEQFF. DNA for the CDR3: TGTGCCAGCAGCTTAGCCCCGGGACTTCGCCGCGAGGAGCAGTTCTTC.